Each of the 27 T cell receptor beta chains below was sequenced from the same sample in a study of blood T cell repertoires in COVID-19. The data were produced by immunoSEQ multiplex PCR, yet TCRdb's version contains in-frame clones alone and is incomplete. This sample has about 37,000 clones; 89% occur once, and the top ten carry less than 7%. Sequencing was done on a sample of peripheral blood. Receptors originate from a human donor in a cohort sampled during active COVID-19.

The gene calls are TRBV5-8 and TRBJ1-5, with 10 nucleotides matching TRBD1. The CDR3 runs to 19 residues. In germline, CDR1 is SGHTS, CDR2 YDEGEE. V shed 2 bases and J 2 bases; nucleotides not matched to a gene: 13. The CDR3 is CASSLSQGQGLGGNQPQHF. The CDR3, as DNA: TGTGCCAGCAGCTTATCCCAGGGACAGGGGCTAGGGGGCAATCAGCCCCAGCATTTT.

The chain couples TRBV7-8 to TRBJ1-5, with TRBD1 as a possible D gene (6 bases). The CDR3 is made up of 13 amino acids. Germline loops: CDR1 SGHVS, CDR2 FQNEAQ. V shed 7 bases and J shed 8 bases, with 15 bases lying between them. The CDR3 DNA reads TGTGCCAGCAACCGTAGGGGGATTGAGCCCCAGCATTTT. Translated: CASNRRGIEPQHF.

The chain recombines TRBV9 with TRBJ1-3; no reliable D call. Germline V CDR1 and CDR2: SGDLS, YYNGEE. The V end lost 4 bases, the J end lost 4 bases, and 15 bases lay between the germline ends. This CDR3 is 15 amino acids long. The CDR3, as DNA: TGTGCCAGCAGCCCTATCGGACTGATAGGAAACACCATATATTTT. This codes for CASSPIGLIGNTIYF.

The chain is built from TRBV30 and TRBJ1-1; D is unclear. The CDR3 is 14 residues long. V was cut by 4 bases and J by 2 bases, with 14 bases left in between. From germline, CDR1 is GTSNPN and CDR2 SVGIG (reference sequence). CDR3 in DNA: TGTGCCTGGAAAAGGACTCTACCTAACACTGAAGCTTTCTTT. Translating it yields CAWKRTLPNTEAFF.

This clone has just one count. CDR3 protein: CSVERRDRRETQYF. The CDR3 DNA reads as TGCAGCGTTGAAAGGCGGGATAGGCGGGAGACCCAGTACTTC. The chain recombines TRBV29-1 with TRBJ2-5, with a possible D match to TRBD2 (6 bases). The ends were cut back, 2 bases at V and 5 bases at J, with 15 bases in the middle. There are 14 residues in the CDR3. Germline CDR1 SQVTM, CDR2 ANQGSEA.

The chain uses TRBV19 and TRBJ2-7; 8 bases are a match to TRBD1. This CDR3 spans 16 amino acids. Germline values: CDR1 LNHDA, CDR2 SQIVND (reference sequence). Trimming took 0 bases from V and 7 from J; bases not matched to a gene: 11. The CDR3 bases are TGTGCCAGTAGTATAGACTGGGACAGGACCCGAAGGGAGCAGTACTTC. Its translation is CASSIDWDRTRREQYF. Combining the CDR3 with reference TRBV19 and TRBJ2-7 gives the whole variable domain DGGITQSPKYLFRKEGQNVTLSCEQNLNHDAMYWYRQDPGQGLRLIYYSQIVNDFQKGDIAEGYSVSREKKESFPLTVTSAQKNPTAFYLCASSIDWDRTRREQYFGPGTRLTVT.

This chain connects TRBV7-9 to TRBJ2-1; weak D call: TRBD1 (6 bases). The germline V gene has CDR1 SEHNR and CDR2 FQNEAQ (reference sequence). V was cut by 6 bases and J by 5 bases, with 11 bases left in between. This CDR3 contains 13 residues. The CDR3 spells CASRAGANNEQFF. In DNA form, the CDR3 reads TGTGCCAGCAGAGCAGGGGCGAACAATGAGCAGTTCTTC.

This chain uses TRBV5-1 with TRBJ2-7; tentatively, D is TRBD2 (6 bases). The CDR3 sequence is 14 residues long. Germline V gene lookup returns CDR1 SGHRS and CDR2 YFSETQ. Trimming removed 0 bases from V and 0 bases from J, with 7 bases in between. The CDR3, as DNA: TGCGCCAGCAGCTTGGGCGGGAACTCCTACGAGCAGTACTTC. Its translation: CASSLGGNSYEQYF.

This clone has just one count. The CDR3 loop is CASWSLGQGAGQPQHF. The CDR3 DNA follows: TGTGCCAGCTGGAGCCTGGGACAGGGGGCGGGCCAGCCCCAGCATTTT. The chain uses TRBV28 and TRBJ1-5; 12 nucleotides match TRBD1. This CDR3 region has 16 residues. Germline CDR1 and CDR2: MDHEN and SYDVKM. The trim removed 8 bases at V and 7 bases at J, leaving 12 bases unmatched. Drawing the rest from reference TRBV28 and TRBJ1-5, the complete variable domain is DVKVTQSSRYLVKRTGEKVFLECVQDMDHENMFWYRQDPGLGLRLIYFSYDVKMKEKGDIPEGYSVSREKKERFSLILESASTNQTSMYLCASWSLGQGAGQPQHFGDGTRLSIL.

The V and J genes are TRBV6-5 and TRBJ2-2; 8 positions agree with TRBD1. The length of the CDR3 is 16 residues. CDR1 and CDR2 (germline): MNHEY, SVGAGI. The ends lost 2 bases at V and 5 bases at J; junction bases unmatched: 7. Here the CDR3 DNA reads TGTGCCAGCAGTTACGGGGGTTGGACAGGGACCGGGGAGCTGTTTTTT. Its translation: CASSYGGWTGTGELFF.

This chain's CDR3 is CASSSRQGSLEQYF. The CDR3 DNA sequence: TGTGCCAGCAGCTCGAGACAGGGGTCCCTCGAGCAGTACTTC. This chain connects TRBV14 to TRBJ2-7; 8 bases line up with TRBD1. The CDR3 is 14 residues long. Trimming at V came to 5 bases and at J to 6 bases, leaving 9 bases not matched to a gene. Germline V lookup: CDR1 SGHDN, CDR2 FVKESK.

This clone was picked up a small number of times. V is TRBV27 and J is TRBJ2-7; TRBD2 aligns across 9 bases. This CDR3 is built from 13 residues. The germline gives CDR1 MNHEY, CDR2 SMNVEV (reference sequence). V shed 6 bases, J shed 3 bases, and the junction held 3 bases outside the gene matches. CDR3 amino acids: CASRRAGGYEQYF. The CDR3 coding sequence is TGTGCCAGCAGGAGAGCGGGAGGCTACGAGCAGTACTTC.

This chain uses TRBV28 with TRBJ2-6; 7 bases align to TRBD2. Germline CDR1 MDHEN, CDR2 SYDVKM. The ends lost 8 bases at V and 0 bases at J; junction bases unmatched: 4. The CDR3 spans 15 residues. DNA of the CDR3: TGTGCCAGCGGACGCGGGGGCTCTGGGGCCAACGTCCTGACTTTC. It specifies CASGRGGSGANVLTF.

The chain uses TRBV6-2 or TRBV6-3 and TRBJ1-6; TRBD1 is a possible D gene (6 bases). Germline values: CDR1 MNHEY, CDR2 SVGEGT. V lost 0 bases to trimming and J lost 9 bases, with 12 bases between them. This CDR3 contains 15 residues. CDR3 protein: CASSYSNRAGSPLHF. The CDR3 DNA follows: TGTGCCAGCAGTTACTCGAACAGGGCCGGTTCACCCCTCCACTTT.

The chain uses TRBV18 and TRBJ1-3; the D is unclear. The CDR3 length is 17 residues. Between the trimmed V and J ends, which lost 0 bases and 0 bases, there was a span of 12 bases. Germline V gene sequence: CDR1 KGHSH, CDR2 LQKENI. The CDR3 sequence: CASSPPVRENSGNTIYF. In DNA form, the CDR3 reads TGTGCCAGCTCACCACCGGTTCGGGAAAACTCTGGAAACACCATATATTTT.

The rearrangement uses TRBV5-8 and TRBJ1-1; 10 bases fit TRBD1. Losses at the gene ends were 5 bases for V and 1 base for J; bases not matched to a gene: 11. Germline values: CDR1 SGHTS, CDR2 YDEGEE. This CDR3 region has 17 residues. The DNA for the CDR3 is TGTGCCAGCAGAGCGGACAGGGGGAGTAGGGCGAACACTGAAGCTTTCTTT. Translating gives CASRADRGSRANTEAFF.

The chain links TRBV14 to TRBJ2-1; perhaps TRBD2 as D (5 bases). Trimming pared 1 base from V and 0 bases from J, leaving 10 bases between. The length of the CDR3 is 16 residues. Germline assignment: CDR1 SGHDN and CDR2 FVKESK. CDR3 region: CASSQVPAASYNEQFF. The CDR3 DNA reads TGTGCCAGCAGCCAAGTACCAGCGGCCTCCTACAATGAGCAGTTCTTC. Complete variable domain (other parts from reference TRBV14 and TRBJ2-1): EAGVTQFPSHSVIEKGQTVTLRCDPISGHDNLYWYRRVMGKEIKFLLHFVKESKQDESGMPNNRFLAERTGGTYSTLKVQPAELEDSGVYFCASSQVPAASYNEQFFGPGTRLTVL.

The CDR3 protein is CASSFHGQLNTEAFF. CDR3 DNA: TGTGCCAGCAGCTTCCACGGACAGTTGAACACTGAAGCTTTCTTT. The rearrangement links TRBV7-9 to TRBJ1-1; weak D call: TRBD1 (6 bases). The V and J ends lost 3 bases and 0 bases respectively, with 11 bases between them. This CDR3 is built from 15 residues. Germline V CDR1 and CDR2: SEHNR, FQNEAQ (reference sequence).

This chain connects TRBV5-4 to TRBJ1-6; 8 bases are a match to TRBD1. The trim removed 4 bases at V and 7 bases at J, leaving 7 bases unmatched. The CDR3 totals 15 residues. Germline CDR1 and CDR2: SGHNT and YYREEE (reference sequence). The chain's CDR3 is CASSLRTGLNSPLHF. DNA for the CDR3: TGTGCCAGCAGCCTCCGGACAGGGCTGAATTCACCCCTCCACTTT.

The chain is built from TRBV5-1 and TRBJ2-7, with D maybe TRBD1 (5 bases). Trimming left V 0 bases short and J 6 bases short, with 13 bases between. CDR3 length: 14 amino acids. Per the germline V gene, CDR1 is SGHRS and CDR2 is YFSETQ. CDR3 sequence (DNA): TGCGCCAGCAGCTTGGGGTCAACAGGTGGCGAGCAGTACTTC. Its protein is CASSLGSTGGEQYF. Variable domain in full (rest from reference TRBV5-1 and TRBJ2-7): KAGVTQTPRYLIKTRGQQVTLSCSPISGHRSVSWYQQTPGQGLQFLFEYFSETQRNKGNFPGRFSGRQFSNSRSEMNVSTLELGDSALYLCASSLGSTGGEQYFGPGTRLTVT.

The gene calls are TRBV30 and TRBJ2-1; 11 nucleotides align to TRBD2. Germline lookup yields CDR1 GTSNPN and CDR2 SVGIG (reference sequence). The V and J ends lost 2 bases and 5 bases, in that order; junction bases with no gene match: 5. The CDR3 totals 15 residues. The CDR3 DNA reads as TGTGCCTGGAGTAATAAGGGACTAGCGGACAATGAGCAGTTCTTC. This gives the protein CAWSNKGLADNEQFF.

The chain couples TRBV11-2 to TRBJ2-3; 8 positions agree with TRBD2. Germline V gives CDR1 SGHAT, CDR2 FQNNGV. J was trimmed by 3 bases and V by 5 bases; bases with no gene match: 7. CDR3 length: 15 amino acids. CDR3 sequence reads: CASSPGRAATDTQYF. The CDR3 DNA follows: TGTGCCAGCAGCCCCGGGAGGGCGGCTACAGATACGCAGTATTTT.

V is TRBV5-1 and J is TRBJ1-4, with D possibly TRBD1 on 6 matching bases. Germline CDR1 reads SGHRS; CDR2 reads YFSETQ. Trimming pared 0 bases from V and 5 bases from J, leaving 8 bases between. The CDR3 is 14 residues long. CDR3 nucleotides: TGCGCCAGCAGCTTGGACAGGGAGAATGAAAAACTGTTTTTT. This encodes CASSLDRENEKLFF.

J is TRBJ2-3 and V is TRBV24-1; 7 bases map to TRBD2. V lost 3 bases and J lost 3; bases outside the gene matches: 8. CDR1 KGHDR and CDR2 SFDVKD come from the germline V gene. The CDR3 covers 16 residues. CDR3 nucleotide sequence: TGTGCCACCAGTGATCCCGCGGGAGTAGGTACAGATACGCAGTATTTT. As protein: CATSDPAGVGTDTQYF.

The chain joins TRBV6-5 to TRBJ2-5; 10 bases agree with TRBD1. Germline V gene sequence: CDR1 MNHEY, CDR2 SVGAGI. The CDR3 spans 14 residues. V trimming: 7 bases; J trimming: 2 bases; junction bases outside the gene matches: 4. The CDR3 DNA reads TGTGCCAGCATCCGGGACAGGGGACAAGAGACCCAGTACTTC. It yields the protein CASIRDRGQETQYF.

V and J are TRBV6-6 and TRBJ2-1; 13 bases match TRBD2. Germline CDR1 is MNHNY and CDR2 is SVGAGI (reference sequence). There are 16 residues in the CDR3. Unmatched junction bases numbered 2, after V lost 2 bases and J lost 4 bases. Here the CDR3 DNA reads TGTGCCAGCAGTTACCCGGGACTAGCGGGGTACAATGAGCAGTTCTTC. Translated, it gives CASSYPGLAGYNEQFF.

The chain uses TRBV19 and TRBJ1-2; D is possibly TRBD1 (5 bases). Germline V gene sequence: CDR1 LNHDA, CDR2 SQIVND (reference sequence). Trimming shortened V by 5 bases and J by 3 bases, and 10 bases separated the two germline ends. This CDR3 has 13 amino acids. The CDR3 here is CASSFPGDYGYTF. In DNA, the CDR3 is TGTGCCAGTAGTTTTCCGGGGGACTATGGCTACACCTTC.